These 27 T cell receptor beta chains originate from one sample sequenced in a study of T cells in Graves' hyperthyroidism and ophthalmopathy. Template material for amplifying TCR beta CDR3 regions consisted of RNA transcripts. The TCR CDR3 first-round RT-PCR relied on the HTBI primer set. MiXCR, applied by TCRdb to the multiplex PCR reads, yields one record per CDR3 protein. The sample includes under 800,000 distinct CDR3 sequences, 12% to 15% of them seen just once. Sequencing used blood. Receptor source: a woman aged 18-35 years with Graves' hyperthyroidism.

In its sample, this clonotype was seen a few times. The rearrangement links TRBV7-2 to TRBJ1-1; possibly TRBD1 for D (6 bases). V gave up 6 bases and J gave up 1 base, with 15 bases separating them. The germline CDR1 and CDR2 sequences are SGHTA and FQGNSA. There are 15 residues in the CDR3. CDR3 in DNA: TGTGCCAGCAGGCCCCCCGGGACACAGAACACTGAAGCTTTCTTT. This gives the protein CASRPPGTQNTEAFF.

This clonotype appeared a few times. An end of the junction differs from the germline gene, which may be a read error. V is TRBV11-2 and J is TRBJ2-2; 7 positions agree with TRBD2. CDR3 size: 15 residues. Germline CDR1 is SGHAT and CDR2 is FQNNGV. For the CDR3, the DNA is TGTGCCAGCAGCGTTGGACTAGTGTCAACCGGGGAGCTGGTTTTT. Its protein product is CASSVGLVSTGELVF. Drawing the rest from reference TRBV11-2 and TRBJ2-2, the complete variable domain is EAGVAQSPRYKIIEKRQSVAFWCNPISGHATLYWYQQILGQGPKLLIQFQNNGVVDDSQLPKDRFSAERLKGVDSTLKIQPAKLEDSAVYLCASSVGLVSTGELVFGEGSRLTVL.

This clonotype was observed a few times. The chain recombines TRBV29-1 with TRBJ2-5, with D unresolved. The CDR3 covers 13 residues. Trimming removed 4 bases at V and 3 bases at J, with 12 bases between. CDR1 is SQVTM and CDR2 is ANQGSEA in the germline V gene. The CDR3 region has the DNA TGCAGCGTTGCTCCAGGAGAGGAAGAGACCCAGTACTTC. Amino acids: CSVAPGEEETQYF.

This clonotype came up a few times. This may be a read error: a much more frequent sequence differs by one nucleotide. This sequence joins TRBV7-9 and TRBJ2-5; D is possibly TRBD1 (6 bases). The germline CDR1 and CDR2 sequences are SEHNR and FQNEAQ (reference sequence). The CDR3 sequence is 15 residues long. The CDR3 is CASSFTYRDQEAQYF. The CDR3 DNA sequence: TGTGCCAGCAGCTTCACATACAGGGACCAAGAGGCCCAGTACTTC.

With regard to this clonotype: A read error may be the cause here, since a much bigger clone is one base away. V is TRBV12-3 or TRBV12-4 and J is TRBJ1-5; D remains unclear. The CDR3 extends over 16 amino acids. The CDR3 sequence: CASSLRRGPLNQPRHF. In DNA, the CDR3 is TGTGCCAGCAGTTTAAGACGAGGGCCACTCAATCAGCCCCGGCATTTT.

This clonotype was counted many times. This sequence joins TRBV3-1 and TRBJ2-3; D is ambiguous. Germline V CDR1 and CDR2: LGHDT, YNNKEL (reference sequence). CDR3 size: 16 residues. V lost 5 bases to trimming and J lost 2 bases, with 17 bases between them. The CDR3 coding sequence is TGTGCCAGCAGCGAGGAAACAAGGGCCGCCACAGATACGCAGTATTTT. Its translation: CASSEETRAATDTQYF.

In its sample, this clonotype was seen many times. The V call is TRBV6-5, the J call TRBJ2-3; 7 bases are shared with TRBD1. This CDR3 has 16 residues. The junction had 5 bases not matched to a gene; V was cut back by 0 bases and J by 2 bases. CDR1 is MNHEY and CDR2 is SVGAGI in the germline V gene. The CDR3 spells CASSYSGQISTDTQYF. DNA for the CDR3: TGTGCCAGCAGTTACTCGGGACAGATCTCCACAGATACGCAGTATTTT.

This clonotype was seen at least ten times. The rearrangement uses TRBV12-3 or TRBV12-4 and TRBJ1-5; the D is unclear. Between the trimmed V and J ends, which lost 5 bases and 0 bases, there was a span of 8 bases. CDR3 length: 14 amino acids. The CDR3 DNA reads as TGTGCCAGCAGTGAGGACGGTAGCAATCAGCCCCAGCATTTT. Protein sequence: CASSEDGSNQPQHF.

This clonotype was counted ten times or more. The chain is built from TRBV20-1 and TRBJ2-7, with 11 bases lining up with TRBD2. This CDR3 is built from 14 residues. CDR1 is DFQATT and CDR2 is SNEGSKA in the germline V gene (reference sequence). The J segment lost 5 bases and the V segment lost 5 bases, leaving 8 bases of the junction unmatched. The CDR3 region has the DNA TGCAGTGCTCACGGGGGACTAGCGGCCCACGAGCAGTACTTC. This codes for CSAHGGLAAHEQYF.

This chain joins TRBV28 and TRBJ2-7; 7 bases are a match to TRBD2. Looked up from germline, CDR1 is MDHEN and CDR2 is SYDVKM. V shed 8 bases and J 6 bases; nucleotides not matched to a gene: 10. This CDR3 has 13 amino acids. The CDR3 bases are TGTGCCAGCGCTGGGACTACCTCCGGCGAGCAGTACTTC. Amino acids: CASAGTTSGEQYF.

The chain employs TRBV5-1 and TRBJ2-2; weak D call: TRBD2 (7 bases). The length of the CDR3 is 15 residues. V gave up 1 base and J gave up 6 bases, with 13 bases separating them. In germline, CDR1 is SGHRS, CDR2 YFSETQ. In nucleotides, the CDR3 is TGCGCCAGCAGCTTGTTGCGGGGGCGCCCCGGGGAGCTGTTTTTT. This translates into CASSLLRGRPGELFF.

The genes are TRBV28 and TRBJ1-6, with D possibly matching TRBD1 (6 bases). There are 15 residues in the CDR3. The V gene's germline CDR1 is MDHEN and CDR2 SYDVKM. Trimming cost V 4 bases and J 11 bases, with 18 bases left between them. CDR3 region: CASSSQGHVVPPLHF. The CDR3 region has the DNA TGTGCCAGCAGTTCCCAGGGACACGTAGTGCCACCCCTCCACTTT.

The V gene is TRBV19, the J gene TRBJ2-5, with D perhaps matching TRBD2 (6 bases). The V gene lost 2 bases and the J gene lost 5 bases, with 24 bases spanning the gap. The CDR3 length is 18 residues. Looked up from germline, CDR1 is LNHDA and CDR2 is SQIVND (reference sequence). The CDR3 coding sequence is TGTGCCAGTAGTATATGGCCCGGCCGGGGGAGCTTTGGCGAGACCCAGTACTTC. Encoded protein: CASSIWPGRGSFGETQYF. The full variable domain, in which reference TRBV19 and TRBJ2-5 provide the parts outside the CDR3, is DGGITQSPKYLFRKEGQNVTLSCEQNLNHDAMYWYRQDPGQGLRLIYYSQIVNDFQKGDIAEGYSVSREKKESFPLTVTSAQKNPTAFYLCASSIWPGRGSFGETQYFGPGTRLLVL.

This clonotype was seen more than once but under ten times. The chain has TRBV6-2 or TRBV6-3 and TRBJ2-6; the match to TRBD2 covers 9 bases. Germline V gives CDR1 MNHEY, CDR2 SVGEGT. This CDR3 has 20 amino acids. V was clipped by 5 bases and J by 0 bases; unmatched bases: 14. The CDR3 loop reads CASSPLWASGTSSGANVLTF. In DNA form, the CDR3 reads TGTGCCAGCAGTCCTCTTTGGGCTAGCGGGACTAGCTCTGGGGCCAACGTCCTGACTTTC.

This clonotype was seen a few times. The chain is built from TRBV27 and TRBJ2-1, with 10 bases fitting TRBD2. This CDR3 spans 15 amino acids. Germline trimming cut 3 bases from V and 4 bases from J; bases unmatched to any gene: 3. CDR1 is MNHEY, CDR2 SMNVEV, per germline (reference sequence). The CDR3 reads CASSFNSGRYNEQFF. CDR3 sequence (DNA): TGTGCCAGCAGTTTTAATAGCGGGAGGTACAATGAGCAGTTCTTC.

This clonotype has ten or more counts. The chain carries TRBV6-1 and TRBJ2-1, with TRBD2 identical over 10 bases. CDR1 MNHNS and CDR2 SASEGT come from the germline V gene. The CDR3 totals 18 residues. Losses at the gene ends were 7 bases for V and 6 bases for J; bases not matched to a gene: 18. Here the CDR3 reads CASKGDSWTSGSTNEQFF. Written as DNA, the CDR3 is TGTGCCAGCAAGGGTGATTCCTGGACTAGCGGCTCGACCAATGAGCAGTTCTTC.

There are many counts of this clonotype. The V call is TRBV12-3 or TRBV12-4, the J call TRBJ1-4; no definite D call. V was clipped by 2 bases and J by 3 bases, with 10 bases between them. CDR3 size: 15 residues. This CDR3 reads CASSLRGSANEKLFF. CDR3 nucleotides: TGTGCCAGCAGTTTACGGGGATCTGCTAATGAAAAACTGTTTTTT.

V and J are TRBV5-6 and TRBJ2-2; 13 nucleotides agree with TRBD2. V lost 3 bases, J lost 4 bases, and 12 bases stayed unmatched. The CDR3 is made up of 19 amino acids. Germline V CDR1 and CDR2: SGHDT, YYEEEE. The CDR3 reads CASSYRTSGRGTTTGELFF. The DNA of the CDR3 is TGTGCCAGCAGCTACCGGACTAGCGGGAGAGGAACCACCACCGGGGAGCTGTTTTTT.

The chain is built from TRBV24-1 and TRBJ1-1, with 9 bases matching TRBD1. Germline V gives CDR1 KGHDR, CDR2 SFDVKD. The V and J ends lost 5 bases and 5 bases, in that order; junction bases with no gene match: 14. There are 17 residues in the CDR3. CDR3 nucleotides: TGTGCCACCAGTGTAATTCGGACAGGGGCGGGTGAGACTGAAGCTTTCTTT. This codes for CATSVIRTGAGETEAFF.

This clonotype was seen more than once but under ten times. The chain couples TRBV7-9 to TRBJ2-6; D might be TRBD2 (6 bases). Germline assignment: CDR1 SEHNR and CDR2 FQNEAQ (reference sequence). Trimming took 0 bases from V and 2 from J, leaving 8 bases between them. The CDR3 runs 16 residues. The CDR3 nucleotides are TGTGCCAGCAGCTTAGCTTCGGGGGCTGGGGCCAACGTCCTGACTTTC. Translated, it gives CASSLASGAGANVLTF.

Only a few counts were recorded for this clonotype. The rearrangement links TRBV18 to TRBJ1-4, with a tentative D call TRBD1 (6 bases). Trimming cost V 6 bases and J 5 bases, with 13 bases left between them. The germline V gene encodes CDR1 KGHSH and CDR2 LQKENI. The CDR3 is made up of 14 amino acids. The chain's CDR3 is CASSTGSVNEKLFF. CDR3 coding DNA: TGTGCCAGCTCCACAGGGAGCGTGAATGAAAAACTGTTTTTT. Looking up the rest from reference TRBV18 and TRBJ1-4 gives the full variable domain: NAGVMQNPRHLVRRRGQEARLRCSPMKGHSHVYWYRQLPEEGLKFMVYLQKENIIDESGMPKERFSAEFPKEGPSILRIQQVVRGDSAAYFCASSTGSVNEKLFFGSGTQLSVL.

This clonotype was seen a few times. The chain links TRBV4-3 to TRBJ2-7; no firm D call. The germline V gene has CDR1 LGHNA and CDR2 YSLEER. This CDR3 is built from 14 residues. Trimming removed 0 bases from V and 2 bases from J, with 8 bases in between. This CDR3 is CASSQDLTAYEQYF. CDR3 coding DNA: TGCGCCAGCAGCCAAGATCTAACCGCCTACGAGCAGTACTTC.

The chain links TRBV5-1 to TRBJ2-5; either TRBD1 or TRBD2 may supply D (5 bases each). Germline lookup yields CDR1 SGHRS and CDR2 YFSETQ. This CDR3 is 13 amino acids long. Trimming shortened V by 3 bases and J by 1 base, and 7 bases separated the two germline ends. The CDR3 nucleotides are TGCGCCAGCAGCTACGGGGCCCAAGAGACCCAGTACTTC. As protein: CASSYGAQETQYF.

This clonotype was seen many times. This chain uses TRBV7-2 with TRBJ2-5; 10 positions match TRBD1. Unmatched junction bases numbered 10, after V lost 5 bases and J lost 7 bases. Germline V CDR1 and CDR2: SGHTA, FQGNSA. The CDR3 runs to 15 residues. CDR3 nucleotides: TGTGCCAGCAGCATCCTGACAGGGGGCGAAGGGACCCAGTACTTC. Protein product: CASSILTGGEGTQYF.

The chain carries TRBV9 and TRBJ1-1; 7 nucleotides match TRBD1. CDR1 is SGDLS, CDR2 YYNGEE, per germline. The CDR3 spans 16 residues. The V gene end was trimmed by 2 bases and the J gene end by 1 base; junction bases not matched to a gene: 8. The CDR3 DNA reads as TGTGCCAGCAGCGTCGAGGGGGCGGGAGGGAACACTGAAGCTTTCTTT. It codes for CASSVEGAGGNTEAFF.

This clonotype came up many times. The chain combines TRBV30 with TRBJ1-6; 7 bases agree with TRBD1. After removal of 1 base from V and 7 bases from J, the junction contained 7 bases not matched to a gene. The length of the CDR3 is 15 residues. Germline lookup yields CDR1 GTSNPN and CDR2 SVGIG (reference sequence). CDR3 bases: TGTGCCTGGAGTGACCCCGGGACAGAGAATTCACCCCTCCACTTT. Residues: CAWSDPGTENSPLHF. Combining the CDR3 with reference TRBV30 and TRBJ1-6 gives the whole variable domain SQTIHQWPATLVQPVGSPLSLECTVEGTSNPNLYWYRQAAGRGLQLLFYSVGIGQISSEVPQNLSASRPQDRQFILSSKKLLLSDSGFYLCAWSDPGTENSPLHFGNGTRLTVT.

The V gene is TRBV11-2, the J gene TRBJ2-2; 12 nucleotides align to TRBD2. The CDR3 sequence is 15 residues long. V shed 5 bases, J shed 6 bases, and the junction held 4 bases outside the gene matches. Germline CDR1 reads SGHAT; CDR2 reads FQNNGV. DNA for the CDR3: TGTGCCAGCAGCACCCTAGCGGGAGGGCCCGGGGAGCTGTTTTTT. It translates to CASSTLAGGPGELFF.